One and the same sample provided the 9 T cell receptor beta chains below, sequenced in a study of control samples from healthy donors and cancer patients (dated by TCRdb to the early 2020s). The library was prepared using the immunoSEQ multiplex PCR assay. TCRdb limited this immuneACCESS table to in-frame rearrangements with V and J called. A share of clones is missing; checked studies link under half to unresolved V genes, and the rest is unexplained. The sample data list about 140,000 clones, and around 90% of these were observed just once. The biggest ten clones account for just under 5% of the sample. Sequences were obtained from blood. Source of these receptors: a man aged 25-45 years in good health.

CDR3 in DNA: TGTGCCAGCAGTGCCCGGGACAGGGAAAACGAGCAGTACTTC. This sequence encodes CASSARDRENEQYF. This chain links TRBV25-1 with TRBJ2-7, with 9 nucleotides matching TRBD1. The CDR3 is 14 amino acids. V lost 4 bases to trimming and J lost 5 bases; unmatched junction nucleotides: 6. Germline assignment: CDR1 MGHDK and CDR2 SYGVNS.

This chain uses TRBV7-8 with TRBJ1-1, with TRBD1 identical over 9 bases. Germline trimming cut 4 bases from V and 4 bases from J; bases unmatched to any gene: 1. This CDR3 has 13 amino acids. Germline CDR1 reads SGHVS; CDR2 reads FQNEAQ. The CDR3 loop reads CASSWGQGTEAFF. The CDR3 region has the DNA TGTGCCAGCAGCTGGGGACAGGGCACTGAAGCTTTCTTT.

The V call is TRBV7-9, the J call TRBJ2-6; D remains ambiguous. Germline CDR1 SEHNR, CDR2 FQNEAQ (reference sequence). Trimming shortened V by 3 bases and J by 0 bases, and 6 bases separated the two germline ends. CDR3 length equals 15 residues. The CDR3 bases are TGTGCCAGCAGCTTGGGGTACTCTGGGGCCAACGTCCTGACTTTC. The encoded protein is CASSLGYSGANVLTF.

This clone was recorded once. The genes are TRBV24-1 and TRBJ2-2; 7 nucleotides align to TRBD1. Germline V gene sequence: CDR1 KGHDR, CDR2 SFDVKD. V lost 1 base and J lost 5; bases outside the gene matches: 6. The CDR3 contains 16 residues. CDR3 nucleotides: TGTGCCACCAGTGATTTCCCGACAGGGAGTACCGGGGAGCTGTTTTTT. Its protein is CATSDFPTGSTGELFF.

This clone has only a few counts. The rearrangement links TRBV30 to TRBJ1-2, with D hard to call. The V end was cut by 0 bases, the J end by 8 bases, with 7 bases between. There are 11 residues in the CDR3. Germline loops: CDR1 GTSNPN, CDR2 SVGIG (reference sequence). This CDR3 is CAWSVKGGYTF. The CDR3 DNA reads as TGTGCCTGGAGTGTGAAGGGAGGCTACACCTTC.

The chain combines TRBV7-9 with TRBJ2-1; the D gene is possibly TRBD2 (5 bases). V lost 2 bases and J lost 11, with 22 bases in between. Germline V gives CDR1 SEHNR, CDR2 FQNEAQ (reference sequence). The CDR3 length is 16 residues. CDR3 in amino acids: CASSLMGRGTTIKQFF. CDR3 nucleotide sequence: TGTGCCAGCAGCTTAATGGGGAGAGGCACGACGATAAAGCAGTTCTTC.

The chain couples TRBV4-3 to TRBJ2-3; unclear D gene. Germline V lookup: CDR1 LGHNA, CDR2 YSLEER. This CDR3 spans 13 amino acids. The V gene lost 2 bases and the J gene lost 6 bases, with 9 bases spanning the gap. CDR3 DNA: TGCGCCAGCAGCCAAAACCCCGGGGATACGCAGTATTTT. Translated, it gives CASSQNPGDTQYF.

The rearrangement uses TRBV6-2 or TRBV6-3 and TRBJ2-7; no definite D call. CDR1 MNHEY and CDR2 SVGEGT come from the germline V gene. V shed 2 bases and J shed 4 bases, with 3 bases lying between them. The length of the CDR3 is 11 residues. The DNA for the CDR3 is TGTGCCAGCAGTTACAGATACGAGCAGTACTTC. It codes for CASSYRYEQYF.

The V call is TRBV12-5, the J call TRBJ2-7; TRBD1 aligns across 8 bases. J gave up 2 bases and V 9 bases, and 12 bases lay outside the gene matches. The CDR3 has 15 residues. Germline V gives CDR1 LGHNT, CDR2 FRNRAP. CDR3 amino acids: CARDDRGTGAYEQYF. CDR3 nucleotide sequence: TGTGCTAGGGACGACCGCGGGACAGGCGCCTACGAGCAGTACTTC.